This T cell receptor (beta chain) was retrieved from a study of neurological immune-mediated disorders. Study conclusions and caveats: HTLV-1-associated myelopathy showed the most TCR clonal expansion; multiple sclerosis the least, below healthy controls.

Germline CDR1 reads MNHEY; CDR2 reads SVGEGT. V lost 6 bases and J lost 2, with 17 bases in between. This CDR3 has 17 residues. As for the cDNA, it was generated by 5'RACE with 10-nucleotide random UMIs. Whenever a sequencing run was performed, it yielded over 170 million TCR-beta sequences from 15-18 subjects. TCRdb reanalysed the 5' RACE reads using MiXCR and keeps one entry per CDR3 protein. The sample lists some 30,000 distinct CDR3 sequences; about a sixth were seen once. As to time point: technical triplicate 3. This clonotype has a count of ten or more. Its matching antigen is unknown. This TCR came from a female donor with HTLV-1-associated myelopathy (HAM/TSP). This chain uses TRBV6-2 or TRBV6-3 with TRBJ2-6; D might be TRBD1 (5 bases). The sequencing sample was made of CD4+ T cells from blood. This chain's CDR3 is CASRTGFLYPGANVLTF. CDR3 DNA: TGTGCCAGCAGAACAGGTTTTTTATATCCTGGGGCCAACGTCCTGACTTTC.